This is a list of T cell receptor beta chains from one sample in a study of shared clonotypes between healthy human individuals. Sequencing used immunoSEQ multiplex PCR; TCRdb keeps in-frame clones, though not all of them. The data contain fewer than 600,000 clones, 75% to 85% of them singletons. The sequenced material came from PBMCs. The source is a woman aged 35 to 49 in good health. Some clones in this sample may be carry-over from other donors' samples. Each CDR3 is given with its conserved first and last residue. The D gene is left open where the match is weak. Expanded clones are given a class, and other clones once, few, many or no size at all.

d_gene: TRBD2
j_gene: TRBJ2-1
abundance: -
v_gene: TRBV9
CDR3nt: TGTGCCAGCAGCGTAGCTCGGGGGGTTGGCGAGCAGTTCTTC
CDR3aa: CASSVARGVGEQFF

d_gene: -
j_gene: TRBJ1-1
abundance: -
v_gene: TRBV28
CDR3nt: TGTGCCAGCAGTTTGATTAGGAGGACTGAAGCTTTCTTT
CDR3aa: CASSLIRRTEAFF

d_gene: TRBD2
j_gene: TRBJ2-7
abundance: -
v_gene: TRBV11-1
CDR3nt: TGTGCCAGCAGCTTAGCACTAGCGGGAAACGAGCAGTACTTC
CDR3aa: CASSLALAGNEQYF

d_gene: -
j_gene: TRBJ2-5
abundance: once
v_gene: TRBV6-1
CDR3nt: TGTGCCAGCAGCTCTACGGGGCAAGAGACCCAGTACTTC
CDR3aa: CASSSTGQETQYF

d_gene: TRBD1
j_gene: TRBJ1-4
abundance: -
v_gene: TRBV2
CDR3nt: TGTGCCAGCTCCCCCCCGGGACAGGGGGCGCCTGGCGAAAAACTGTTTTTT
CDR3aa: CASSPPGQGAPGEKLFF

d_gene: TRBD2
j_gene: TRBJ2-7
abundance: -
v_gene: TRBV18
CDR3nt: TGTGCCAGCTCAGCGGGACTAGCGCAATACGAGCAGTACTTC
CDR3aa: CASSAGLAQYEQYF

d_gene: -
j_gene: TRBJ1-2
abundance: -
v_gene: TRBV12-5
CDR3nt: TGTGCTAGTGGTTACGGACAGTTTAACTATGGCTACACCTTC
CDR3aa: CASGYGQFNYGYTF

d_gene: -
j_gene: TRBJ1-3
abundance: -
v_gene: TRBV28
CDR3nt: TGTGCCAGCAGTTTGTGGACACGGCCGTCCAGAAACACCATATATTTT
CDR3aa: CASSLWTRPSRNTIYF

d_gene: TRBD1
j_gene: TRBJ2-1
abundance: few
v_gene: TRBV6-1
CDR3nt: TGTGCCAGCGACGGGACAGCCTCCTACAATGAGCAGTTCTTC
CDR3aa: CASDGTASYNEQFF

d_gene: -
j_gene: TRBJ2-1
abundance: -
v_gene: TRBV27
CDR3nt: TGTGCCACCAGACGGACTACAAGGGGGATCGGTGAGCAGTTCTTC
CDR3aa: CATRRTTRGIGEQFF

d_gene: -
j_gene: TRBJ2-3
abundance: -
v_gene: TRBV5-1
CDR3nt: TGCGCCAGCAGCTTGGTGGTGGGAGGAAGGCCAGATACGCAGTATTTT
CDR3aa: CASSLVVGGRPDTQYF

d_gene: -
j_gene: TRBJ1-4
abundance: -
v_gene: TRBV4-3
CDR3nt: TGCGCCAGCAGCCGGGAGGGGACTGCCCGTGAAAAACTGTTTTTT
CDR3aa: CASSREGTAREKLFF

d_gene: -
j_gene: TRBJ2-2
abundance: -
v_gene: TRBV7-7
CDR3nt: TGTGCCAGCAGCCCGACTAGGGGGGAAACCGGGGAGCTGTTTTTT
CDR3aa: CASSPTRGETGELFF

d_gene: TRBD1
j_gene: TRBJ1-6
abundance: -
v_gene: TRBV4-1
CDR3nt: TGCGCCAGCAGCATACCCGGACAGGTGGGAAGTTCACCCCTCCACTTT
CDR3aa: CASSIPGQVGSSPLHF

d_gene: -
j_gene: TRBJ1-3
abundance: -
v_gene: TRBV4-3
CDR3nt: TGCGCCAGCAGCCAAGGCGCGGTCCACTCTGGAAACACCATATATTTT
CDR3aa: CASSQGAVHSGNTIYF

d_gene: -
j_gene: TRBJ2-5
abundance: -
v_gene: TRBV18
CDR3nt: TGTGCCAGCTCAAGCTACCTCCAAGAGACCCAGTACTTC
CDR3aa: CASSSYLQETQYF

d_gene: -
j_gene: TRBJ2-7
abundance: -
v_gene: TRBV29-1
CDR3nt: TGCAGCGTTCTGACAGACGAGCAGTACTTC
CDR3aa: CSVLTDEQYF

d_gene: TRBD1
j_gene: TRBJ1-4
abundance: few
v_gene: TRBV28
CDR3nt: TGTGCCAGCAGAGCCACCGACAGGGTTACTAATGAAAAACTGTTTTTT
CDR3aa: CASRATDRVTNEKLFF

d_gene: -
j_gene: TRBJ2-5
abundance: -
v_gene: TRBV12-5
CDR3nt: TGTGCTAGTGGCCAAGGACAGAATCAAGAGACCCAGTACTTC
CDR3aa: CASGQGQNQETQYF

d_gene: TRBD1
j_gene: TRBJ1-5
abundance: -
v_gene: TRBV5-1
CDR3nt: TGCGCCAGCAGCCGGGACGGACAGGGTGGCAATCAGCCCCAGCATTTT
CDR3aa: CASSRDGQGGNQPQHF

d_gene: -
j_gene: TRBJ1-1
abundance: -
v_gene: TRBV5-4
CDR3nt: TGTGCCAGCAGCTTGGAGGGCAACCAGAACACTGAAGCTTTCTTT
CDR3aa: CASSLEGNQNTEAFF

d_gene: -
j_gene: TRBJ1-2
abundance: -
v_gene: TRBV9
CDR3nt: TGTGCCAGCAGCGTAGTTGACGGGGGTGGCTATGGCTACACCTTC
CDR3aa: CASSVVDGGGYGYTF

d_gene: TRBD1
j_gene: TRBJ2-7
abundance: -
v_gene: TRBV28
CDR3nt: TGTGCCAGCAGGGATACCGGGACAGGGCTAGGGTACGAGCAGTACTTC
CDR3aa: CASRDTGTGLGYEQYF

d_gene: -
j_gene: TRBJ1-6
abundance: few
v_gene: TRBV7-9
CDR3nt: TGTGCCAGCAGCTTAGCAGGGATCTATAATTCACCCCTCCACTTT
CDR3aa: CASSLAGIYNSPLHF

d_gene: -
j_gene: TRBJ1-1
abundance: -
v_gene: TRBV7-9
CDR3nt: TGTGCCAGCAGCTTACAGGGTGGGACTGAAGCTTTCTTT
CDR3aa: CASSLQGGTEAFF

d_gene: -
j_gene: TRBJ2-2
abundance: -
v_gene: TRBV5-1
CDR3nt: TGCGCCAGCAGCTTGGCGACGTCTTATTTGGGCGGGGAGCTGTTTTTT
CDR3aa: CASSLATSYLGGELFF

d_gene: TRBD2
j_gene: TRBJ2-1
abundance: -
v_gene: TRBV27
CDR3nt: TGTGCCAGCAAGAGCGGGGAAAACTACAATGAGCAGTTCTTC
CDR3aa: CASKSGENYNEQFF

d_gene: -
j_gene: TRBJ2-1
abundance: -
v_gene: TRBV29-1
CDR3nt: TGCAACGTAAAGGACCGATGGTTAGGCAATGAGCAGTTCTTC
CDR3aa: CNVKDRWLGNEQFF

d_gene: TRBD1
j_gene: TRBJ1-5
abundance: -
v_gene: TRBV10-2
CDR3nt: TGCGCCAGCAGCCTCGGACAGGGGTTTTCTCAGCCCCAGCATTTT
CDR3aa: CASSLGQGFSQPQHF

d_gene: TRBD1
j_gene: TRBJ2-7
abundance: -
v_gene: TRBV4-1
CDR3nt: TGCGCCAGCAGCCAAGATAGGGGGCAGAGAATCTACGAGCAGTACTTC
CDR3aa: CASSQDRGQRIYEQYF

d_gene: -
j_gene: TRBJ2-7
abundance: -
v_gene: TRBV5-6
CDR3nt: TGTGCCAGCAGCTTGCCGGGACAATCCTACGAGCAGTACTTC
CDR3aa: CASSLPGQSYEQYF

d_gene: -
j_gene: TRBJ2-2
abundance: -
v_gene: TRBV6-5
CDR3nt: TGTGCCAGCAGTTACGCAGGACCTAGCACCGGGGAGCTGTTTTTT
CDR3aa: CASSYAGPSTGELFF

d_gene: TRBD1
j_gene: TRBJ1-1
abundance: -
v_gene: TRBV11-2
CDR3nt: TGTGCCAGCAGCCCGTCACAGGGGACTGAAGCTTTCTTT
CDR3aa: CASSPSQGTEAFF